The 13 T cell receptor beta chains reported below all come from one sample, sequenced in a study of blood T cell repertoires in COVID-19. Profiled with immunoSEQ multiplex PCR; TCRdb holds only in-frame clones, not every one. The table includes about 46,000 clones, around 83% detected once. Sequencing was done on a sample of peripheral blood. Source of these receptors: a woman aged 80 or older with acute or convalescent COVID-19.

The CDR3 loop is CTSSQAPNGKQGWIFPNYGYTF. As DNA, the CDR3 is TGCACCAGCAGCCAAGCGCCGAATGGGAAGCAGGGCTGGATTTTTCCTAACTATGGCTACACCTTC. The chain recombines TRBV1 with TRBJ1-2; the D call in the table, TRBD1, was not verified against the DNA. TRBV1 is a known pseudogene. The CDR3 covers 22 residues.

V and J are TRBV2 and TRBJ1-6; unclear D gene. Germline V gives CDR1 SNHLY, CDR2 FYNNEI. The CDR3 spans 14 residues. V lost 6 bases and J 8 bases, leaving 14 bases between the germline ends. The CDR3: CASSPERGDSPLHF. DNA of the CDR3: TGTGCCAGCAGCCCTGAACGCGGGGATTCACCCCTCCACTTT.

The genes are TRBV13 and TRBJ2-7; 7 bases map to TRBD2. CDR1 is PRHDT and CDR2 is FYEKMQ in the germline V gene (reference sequence). The CDR3 is 13 residues long. The ends lost 5 bases at V and 4 bases at J; junction bases unmatched: 5. CDR3 bases: TGTGCCAGCAGCCCTCCGGGGGGATACGAGCAGTACTTC. Translating it yields CASSPPGGYEQYF.

The sample holds one count of this clone. One end of the junction fails to match germline, which may point to a read error. The rearrangement links TRBV3-1 (or the pseudogene TRBV3-2) to TRBJ1-2; the match to TRBD1 covers 10 bases. Germline V gene lookup returns CDR1 LGHDT and CDR2 YNNKEL (reference sequence). The CDR3 runs to 15 residues. The CDR3 DNA reads as TGTGCCAGCAGACAAGAGACAGGGGGCAGTTATGGCTACACCTTC. Amino acid sequence: CASRQETGGSYGYTF.

This sequence joins TRBV18 and TRBJ1-1; tentative D call: TRBD1 (5 bases). CDR3 length: 15 residues. V lost 4 bases and J lost 3, with 15 bases in between. Germline V gene data show CDR1 as KGHSH and CDR2 as LQKENI. The CDR3: CASSRDQGLDTEAFF. The CDR3 DNA follows: TGTGCCAGCTCACGGGATCAGGGATTGGACACTGAAGCTTTCTTT.

This clone was found once. The V and J genes are TRBV10-2 and TRBJ2-3, with 10 nucleotides matching TRBD2. Per germline, CDR1 WSHSY and CDR2 SAAADI. The J segment lost 6 bases and the V segment lost 6 bases, leaving 6 bases of the junction unmatched. The CDR3 has 14 residues. CDR3 amino acids: CASRSSGGADTQYF. The CDR3 coding sequence is TGCGCCAGCAGATCCAGCGGGGGGGCCGATACGCAGTATTTT.

The genes are TRBV6-5 and TRBJ1-5, with a tentative D call TRBD1 (5 bases). The germline V gene encodes CDR1 MNHEY and CDR2 SVGAGI. The V end lost 6 bases, the J end lost 3 bases, and 12 bases lay between the germline ends. The CDR3 length is 14 residues. This CDR3 reads CASRPGGSNQPQHF. The CDR3, as DNA: TGTGCCAGCAGGCCGGGGGGATCCAATCAGCCCCAGCATTTT.

The chain uses TRBV7-9 and TRBJ2-5, with TRBD1 matching over 8 bases. CDR3 length equals 14 residues. Germline V gene lookup returns CDR1 SEHNR and CDR2 FQNEAQ (reference sequence). V was clipped by 5 bases and J by 5 bases; unmatched bases: 7. CDR3 sequence (DNA): TGTGCCAGCAGCAGACAGGGGAGAGGGGAGACCCAGTACTTC. Encoded protein: CASSRQGRGETQYF.

This chain connects TRBV2 to TRBJ1-2, with 7 positions matching TRBD1. This CDR3 is built from 15 residues. The germline CDR1 and CDR2 sequences are SNHLY and FYNNEI. With V trimmed by 6 bases and J by 3 bases, 10 bases remained unmatched. CDR3 in DNA: TGTGCCAGCAGGTCGGGACAGTCTACGTACTATGGCTACACCTTC. It codes for CASRSGQSTYYGYTF.

This clone was observed a handful of times. The chain combines TRBV6-6 with TRBJ1-2, with D unclear. Germline V lookup: CDR1 MNHNY, CDR2 SVGAGI (reference sequence). Trimming pared 0 bases from V and 4 bases from J, leaving 9 bases between. The CDR3 consists of 14 residues. CDR3 amino acids: CASSYSESGYGYTF. The CDR3 region has the DNA TGTGCCAGCAGTTACTCAGAGTCTGGCTATGGCTACACCTTC.

The gene calls are TRBV14 and TRBJ2-3; D gene unclear. V was cut by 1 base and J by 0 bases, with 5 bases left in between. The V gene's germline CDR1 is SGHDN and CDR2 FVKESK. The CDR3 has 14 residues. The CDR3 reads CASSQAVSTDTQYF. CDR3 in DNA: TGTGCCAGCAGCCAAGCCGTTAGCACAGATACGCAGTATTTT.

This chain uses TRBV3-1 (or the pseudogene TRBV3-2) with TRBJ1-1; the match to TRBD1 covers 7 bases. J gave up 11 bases and V 4 bases, and 13 bases lay outside the gene matches. The CDR3 covers 14 residues. The germline V gene has CDR1 LGHDT and CDR2 YNNKEL (reference sequence). The CDR3 DNA reads TGTGCCAGCAGCCCAACATGGGACAGTCGGGTCGCTTTCTTT. Its translation is CASSPTWDSRVAFF.

The chain links TRBV2 to TRBJ2-7; 7 bases are shared with TRBD1. The CDR3 extends over 13 amino acids. Germline lookup yields CDR1 SNHLY and CDR2 FYNNEI. The trim removed 9 bases at V and 0 bases at J, leaving 5 bases unmatched. The CDR3 sequence: CASRDSSSYEQYF. CDR3 nucleotides: TGTGCCAGTAGGGACAGTAGCTCCTACGAGCAGTACTTC. The full variable domain, with the rest looked up from reference TRBV2 and TRBJ2-7, is EPEVTQTPSHQVTQMGQEVILRCVPISNHLYFYWYRQILGQKVEFLVSFYNNEISEKSEIFDDQFSVERPDGSNFTLKIRSTKLEDSAMYFCASRDSSSYEQYFGPGTRLTVT.